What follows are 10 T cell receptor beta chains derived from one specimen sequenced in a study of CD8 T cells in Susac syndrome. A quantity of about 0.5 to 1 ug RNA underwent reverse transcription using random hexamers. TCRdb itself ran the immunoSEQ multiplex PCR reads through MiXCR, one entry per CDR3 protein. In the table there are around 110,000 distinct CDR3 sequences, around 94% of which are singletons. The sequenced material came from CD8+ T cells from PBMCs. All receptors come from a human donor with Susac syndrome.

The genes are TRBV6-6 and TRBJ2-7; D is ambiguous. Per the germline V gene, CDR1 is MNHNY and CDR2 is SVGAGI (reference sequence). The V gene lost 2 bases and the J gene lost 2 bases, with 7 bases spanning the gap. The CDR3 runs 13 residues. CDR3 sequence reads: CASSYLDTYEQYF. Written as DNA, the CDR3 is TGTGCCAGCAGTTACCTCGATACCTACGAGCAGTACTTC.

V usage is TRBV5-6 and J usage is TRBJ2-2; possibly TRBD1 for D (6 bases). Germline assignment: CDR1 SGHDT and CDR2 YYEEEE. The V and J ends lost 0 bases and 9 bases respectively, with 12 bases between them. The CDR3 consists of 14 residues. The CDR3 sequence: CASSLETGGRELFF. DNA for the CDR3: TGTGCCAGCAGCTTGGAGACAGGTGGCAGGGAGCTGTTTTTT.

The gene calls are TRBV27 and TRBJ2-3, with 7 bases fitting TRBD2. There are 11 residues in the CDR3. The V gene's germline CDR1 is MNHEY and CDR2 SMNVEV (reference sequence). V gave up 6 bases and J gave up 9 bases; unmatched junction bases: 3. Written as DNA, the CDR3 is TGTGCCAGCAGGGGGGGGTGGACGCAGTATTTT. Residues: CASRGGWTQYF.

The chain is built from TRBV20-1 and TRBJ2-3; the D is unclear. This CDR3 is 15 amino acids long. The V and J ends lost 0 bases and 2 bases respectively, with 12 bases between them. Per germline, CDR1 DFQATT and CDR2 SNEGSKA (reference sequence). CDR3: CSARDQGRPTDTQYF. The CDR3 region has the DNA TGCAGTGCTAGAGATCAAGGGCGGCCCACAGATACGCAGTATTTT.

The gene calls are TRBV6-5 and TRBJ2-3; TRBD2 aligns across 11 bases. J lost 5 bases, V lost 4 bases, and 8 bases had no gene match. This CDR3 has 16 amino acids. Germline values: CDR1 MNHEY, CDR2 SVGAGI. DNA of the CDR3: TGTGCCAGCAGTTTCCTTAGCGGGGGGGCCGAAGATACGCAGTATTTT. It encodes CASSFLSGGAEDTQYF.

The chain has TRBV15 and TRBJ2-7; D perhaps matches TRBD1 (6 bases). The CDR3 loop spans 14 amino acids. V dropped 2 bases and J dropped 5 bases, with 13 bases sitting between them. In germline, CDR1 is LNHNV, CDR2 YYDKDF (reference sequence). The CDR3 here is CATSRPSAGDEQYF. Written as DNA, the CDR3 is TGTGCCACCAGCAGACCTTCGGCAGGGGACGAGCAGTACTTC.

Written as DNA, the CDR3 is TGTGCCAGCAGTCCAGGGACAGGGGCTTATGGCTACACCTTC. Translated, it gives CASSPGTGAYGYTF. The V call is TRBV12-3 or TRBV12-4, the J call TRBJ1-2; 10 nucleotides line up with TRBD1. The CDR3 has 14 residues. V was pared by 5 bases and J by 5 bases, with 5 bases of the junction left unmatched.

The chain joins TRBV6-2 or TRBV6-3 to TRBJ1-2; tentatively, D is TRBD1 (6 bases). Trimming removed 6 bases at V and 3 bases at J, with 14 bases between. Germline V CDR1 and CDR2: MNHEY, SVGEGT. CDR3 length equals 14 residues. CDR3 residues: CASRPPGAHYGYTF. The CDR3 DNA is TGTGCCAGCAGACCGCCGGGGGCGCACTATGGCTACACCTTC.

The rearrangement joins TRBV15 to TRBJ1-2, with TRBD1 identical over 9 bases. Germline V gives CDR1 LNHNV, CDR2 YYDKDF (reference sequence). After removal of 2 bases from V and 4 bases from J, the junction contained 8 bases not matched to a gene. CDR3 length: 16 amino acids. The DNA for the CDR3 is TGTGCCACCAGCAGATACCGGGACAGGGATCCCTATGGCTACACCTTC. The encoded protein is CATSRYRDRDPYGYTF.

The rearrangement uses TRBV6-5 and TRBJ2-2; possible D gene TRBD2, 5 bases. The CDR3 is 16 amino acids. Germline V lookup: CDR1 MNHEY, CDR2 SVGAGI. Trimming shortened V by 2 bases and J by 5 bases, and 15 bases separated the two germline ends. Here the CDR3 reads CASSYSFGDWTGELFF. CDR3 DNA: TGTGCCAGCAGTTACAGCTTCGGGGATTGGACCGGGGAGCTGTTTTTT.